A single sample gave rise to the 28 T cell receptor beta chains below, sequenced in a study of shared clonotypes between healthy human individuals. The protocol was immunoSEQ multiplex PCR, while the TCRdb copy is restricted to in-frame clones and leaves out a portion. The sample consists of about 960,000 clones, approximately 80% of them appearing once. The sequencing input was memory CD4+ T cells sorted from blood. The subset denotes: CD45RA-negative fraction. These receptors were obtained from a man aged 18-30 years in good health.

The rearrangement joins TRBV11-2 to TRBJ2-7; D tentatively fits TRBD1 or TRBD2 (5 bases each). The V gene lost 5 bases and the J gene lost 1 base, with 18 bases spanning the gap. Germline CDR1 SGHAT, CDR2 FQNNGV. The CDR3 is 16 amino acids. For the CDR3, the DNA is TGTGCCAGCAGCCTTCAAACCGGGACGGCTTCCTACGAGCAGTACTTC. Encoded protein: CASSLQTGTASYEQYF.

This chain uses TRBV27 with TRBJ2-7; D might be TRBD1 (6 bases). The V gene lost 5 bases and the J gene lost 2 bases, with 16 bases spanning the gap. Germline V lookup: CDR1 MNHEY, CDR2 SMNVEV (reference sequence). This CDR3 is built from 15 residues. For the CDR3, the DNA is TGTGCCAGCAGTGCCGACAGGTTAACGACCTACGAGCAGTACTTC. Translating gives CASSADRLTTYEQYF.

J is TRBJ2-5 and V is TRBV7-2; 8 positions match TRBD2. This CDR3 spans 15 amino acids. Trimming took 5 bases from V and 4 from J; bases not matched to a gene: 9. The germline V gene encodes CDR1 SGHTA and CDR2 FQGNSA. Here the CDR3 DNA reads TGTGCCAGCAGCCAACGGAGCGGGAGAAGAGAGACCCAGTACTTC. Amino acid sequence: CASSQRSGRRETQYF.

The chain is built from TRBV27 and TRBJ2-7, with TRBD2 matching 7 bases. Germline loops: CDR1 MNHEY, CDR2 SMNVEV (reference sequence). The J segment lost 2 bases and the V segment lost 3 bases, leaving 7 bases of the junction unmatched. The CDR3 contains 15 residues. CDR3 nucleotide sequence: TGTGCCAGCAGTTTGATAAGCGGGACCACCTACGAGCAGTACTTC. This codes for CASSLISGTTYEQYF.

This clone has a handful of counts. V usage is TRBV28 and J usage is TRBJ1-1, with 8 bases fitting TRBD1. V shed 7 bases, J shed 3 bases, and the junction held 10 bases outside the gene matches. The CDR3 contains 15 residues. Germline V gives CDR1 MDHEN, CDR2 SYDVKM. The CDR3, as DNA: TGTGCCAGCACCCTCAGGGGGCAGAGAGACACTGAAGCTTTCTTT. Translating gives CASTLRGQRDTEAFF. The full variable domain, in which reference TRBV28 and TRBJ1-1 provide the parts outside the CDR3, is DVKVTQSSRYLVKRTGEKVFLECVQDMDHENMFWYRQDPGLGLRLIYFSYDVKMKEKGDIPEGYSVSREKKERFSLILESASTNQTSMYLCASTLRGQRDTEAFFGQGTRLTVV.

The genes are TRBV4-1 and TRBJ2-1; 12 positions agree with TRBD2. Per germline, CDR1 MGHRA and CDR2 YSYEKL. This CDR3 region has 17 residues. Unmatched junction bases numbered 8, after V lost 1 base and J lost 7 bases. The CDR3 loop reads CASSQAGTSGWRNEQFF. The CDR3 bases are TGCGCCAGCAGCCAAGCCGGGACTAGCGGGTGGCGGAATGAGCAGTTCTTC.

This chain's CDR3 is CASSLAGTGINQPQHF. The CDR3 DNA sequence: TGTGCCAGCAGCTTAGCGGGGACGGGGATTAATCAGCCCCAGCATTTT. The chain couples TRBV7-9 to TRBJ1-5; TRBD1 is a possible D gene (5 bases). The CDR3 sequence is 16 residues long. In germline, CDR1 is SEHNR, CDR2 FQNEAQ (reference sequence). V was pared by 0 bases and J by 4 bases, with 13 bases between. Full variable domain (missing parts from reference TRBV7-9 and TRBJ1-5): DTGVSQNPRHKITKRGQNVTFRCDPISEHNRLYWYRQTLGQGPEFLTYFQNEAQLEKSRLLSDRFSAERPKGSFSTLEIQRTEQGDSAMYLCASSLAGTGINQPQHFGDGTRLSIL.

The V call is TRBV30, the J call TRBJ1-6; D is unresolved. CDR3 size: 14 residues. Germline-derived CDR1 and CDR2 are GTSNPN and SVGIG (reference sequence). The V end was cut by 1 base, the J end by 11 bases, with 15 bases between. In DNA, the CDR3 is TGTGCCTGGAGTGCGTCCGGTGGGTGGGCACCCCTCCACTTT. Its protein product is CAWSASGGWAPLHF.

The rearrangement joins TRBV7-2 to TRBJ2-7, with 7 bases identical to TRBD2. The germline gives CDR1 SGHTA, CDR2 FQGNSA. The V gene end was trimmed by 1 base and the J gene end by 2 bases; junction bases not matched to a gene: 5. CDR3 size: 15 residues. DNA for the CDR3: TGTGCCAGCAGCTTAGGGCGGGGAGGGGCCTACGAGCAGTACTTC. This sequence encodes CASSLGRGGAYEQYF.

This chain connects TRBV5-6 to TRBJ2-3; D may be TRBD2 (6 bases). This CDR3 spans 15 amino acids. CDR1 and CDR2 (germline): SGHDT, YYEEEE. The ends were cut back, 0 bases at V and 1 base at J, with 9 bases in the middle. For the CDR3, the DNA is TGTGCCAGCAGCTTGGGGCGGGGCCGCACAGATACGCAGTATTTT. Translation: CASSLGRGRTDTQYF.

This clone was picked up a small number of times. The J gene is TRBJ1-2, the V gene TRBV29-1, with D tentatively TRBD1 (6 bases). CDR3 size: 13 residues. From germline, CDR1 is SQVTM and CDR2 ANQGSEA. Between the trimmed V and J ends, which lost 6 bases and 3 bases, there was a span of 14 bases. CDR3 in DNA: TGCAGCGTACAAAAGCAGGGGCACTATGGCTACACCTTC. This encodes CSVQKQGHYGYTF.

The chain links TRBV4-1 to TRBJ1-3, with D unresolved. Between the trimmed V and J ends, which lost 1 base and 0 bases, there was a span of 7 bases. This CDR3 is 15 amino acids long. Looked up from germline, CDR1 is MGHRA and CDR2 is YSYEKL. The CDR3 region is CASSQGTGSGNTIYF. CDR3 nucleotides: TGCGCCAGCAGCCAAGGAACGGGCTCTGGAAACACCATATATTTT.

The rearrangement joins TRBV7-2 to TRBJ2-1; no reliable D call. V shed 0 bases and J shed 9 bases, with 6 bases lying between them. CDR1 is SGHTA and CDR2 is FQGNSA in the germline V gene. There are 12 residues in the CDR3. The DNA for the CDR3 is TGTGCCAGCAGCTTAGCGGTCGGTGAGCAGTTCTTC. It is translated as CASSLAVGEQFF.

This clone has only a few counts. Other DNA sequences within the sample encode an identical CDR3. The chain links TRBV5-6 to TRBJ1-6, with no clear D. In germline, CDR1 is SGHDT, CDR2 YYEEEE. The CDR3 covers 13 residues. Trimming pared 0 bases from V and 7 bases from J, leaving 5 bases between. CDR3: CASSLGVNSPLHF. Here the CDR3 DNA reads TGTGCCAGCAGCTTGGGTGTAAATTCACCCCTCCACTTT.

As concerns this clone: A read error may be the cause here, since a much bigger clone is one base away. The chain recombines TRBV7-9 with TRBJ1-2, with 8 nucleotides matching TRBD1. The CDR3 is 14 amino acids. V shed 4 bases and J 2 bases; nucleotides not matched to a gene: 3. Germline CDR1 SEHNR, CDR2 FQNEAQ (reference sequence). The CDR3 here is CASSSRQGNYGYTF. DNA of the CDR3: TGTGCCAGCAGCTCCCGACAGGGGAACTATGGCTACACCTTC.

In its sample, this clone was seen a few times. The same CDR3 can be traced to other DNA sequences in this sample. The J gene is TRBJ1-1, the V gene TRBV28; D is possibly TRBD1 (5 bases). The V end was cut by 2 bases, the J end by 4 bases, with 11 bases between. This CDR3 comprises 14 residues. Germline V lookup: CDR1 MDHEN, CDR2 SYDVKM. The CDR3 DNA follows: TGTGCCAGCAGTTTAGGGGCCGGCGGCACTGAAGCTTTCTTT. Amino acid sequence: CASSLGAGGTEAFF.

This clone was seen more than once but under ten times. V usage is TRBV29-1 and J usage is TRBJ1-1, with TRBD1 as a possible D gene (6 bases). The CDR3 length is 12 residues. The germline V and J ends were trimmed by 4 bases and 2 bases, with 8 bases remaining between them. In germline, CDR1 is SQVTM, CDR2 ANQGSEA. This CDR3 is CSVGRGNTEAFF. The CDR3 DNA reads TGCAGCGTTGGCAGGGGCAACACTGAAGCTTTCTTT.

The CDR3 loop reads CASSFEGGWSYTF. The CDR3 DNA follows: TGTGCCAGCAGTTTCGAAGGGGGGTGGAGCTACACCTTC. The J gene is TRBJ1-2, the V gene TRBV27; possible D gene TRBD1, 6 bases. CDR3 size: 13 residues. Looked up from germline, CDR1 is MNHEY and CDR2 is SMNVEV (reference sequence). Trimming shortened V by 3 bases and J by 9 bases, and 14 bases separated the two germline ends.

This sequence joins TRBV6-5 and TRBJ2-1; TRBD1 matches at 12 bases. The CDR3 totals 15 residues. Looked up from germline, CDR1 is MNHEY and CDR2 is SVGAGI. V gave up 6 bases and J gave up 2 bases; unmatched junction bases: 2. DNA of the CDR3: TGTGCCAGCAGGGGGACAGGGGGCGCCTACAATGAGCAGTTCTTC. This sequence encodes CASRGTGGAYNEQFF.

V and J are TRBV4-1 and TRBJ1-2, with 11 bases matching TRBD1. The germline V gene has CDR1 MGHRA and CDR2 YSYEKL. After removal of 5 bases from V and 2 bases from J, the junction contained 4 bases not matched to a gene. This CDR3 contains 15 residues. The CDR3 loop reads CASSEGQGANYGYTF. CDR3 sequence (DNA): TGCGCCAGCAGCGAAGGACAGGGGGCGAACTATGGCTACACCTTC.

The rearrangement joins TRBV7-2 to TRBJ2-5; D unresolved. The CDR3 sequence is 14 residues long. V was shortened by 6 bases and J by 3 bases, with 14 bases between the two germline ends. CDR1 is SGHTA and CDR2 is FQGNSA in the germline V gene. For the CDR3, the DNA is TGTGCCAGCAGGCGGTGGGCAGAGAAAGAGACCCAGTACTTC. It yields the protein CASRRWAEKETQYF.

This sequence joins TRBV19 and TRBJ2-5; the D is unclear. Trimming left V 3 bases short and J 3 bases short, with 11 bases between. CDR1 and CDR2 from the germline V gene are LNHDA and SQIVND (reference sequence). This CDR3 is built from 14 residues. The CDR3 here is CASSMFSSEETQYF. The CDR3 bases are TGTGCCAGTAGTATGTTTAGCTCGGAAGAGACCCAGTACTTC.

J is TRBJ2-3 and V is TRBV6-6, with unresolved D. Germline assignment: CDR1 MNHNY and CDR2 SVGAGI (reference sequence). V shed 5 bases and J shed 6 bases, with 6 bases lying between them. This CDR3 has 11 amino acids. CDR3 sequence (DNA): TGTGCCAGCAGTCAGTCTGATACGCAGTATTTT. Translated, it gives CASSQSDTQYF.

The V gene is TRBV11-2, the J gene TRBJ2-7; D gene unclear. V lost 3 bases, J lost 5 bases, and 14 bases lay in between. The CDR3 has 14 residues. Per the germline V gene, CDR1 is SGHAT and CDR2 is FQNNGV. As DNA, the CDR3 is TGTGCCAGCAGCTTCCCTCCACAGAACCACGAGCAGTACTTC. Protein product: CASSFPPQNHEQYF.

The gene calls are TRBV9 and TRBJ2-7, with D perhaps matching TRBD2 (5 bases). Per germline, CDR1 SGDLS and CDR2 YYNGEE. This CDR3 contains 14 residues. V was shortened by 4 bases and J by 2 bases, with 13 bases between the two germline ends. CDR3 sequence reads: CASSPREGAYEQYF. The DNA of the CDR3 is TGTGCCAGCAGCCCCCGTGAGGGCGCCTACGAGCAGTACTTC.

There are a few counts of this clone. The chain has TRBV7-2 and TRBJ2-7; D is uncertain. Trimming cost V 7 bases and J 4 bases, with 11 bases left between them. The germline V gene encodes CDR1 SGHTA and CDR2 FQGNSA. The CDR3 has 12 amino acids. The CDR3 DNA reads TGTGCCAGCATCCCGAAGGATTACGAGCAGTACTTC. Its protein product is CASIPKDYEQYF.

V and J are TRBV11-2 and TRBJ2-3; TRBD2 agrees at 8 bases. Germline V lookup: CDR1 SGHAT, CDR2 FQNNGV. CDR3 length: 15 residues. The ends lost 4 bases at V and 1 base at J; junction bases unmatched: 4. This CDR3 reads CASSSTSARTDTQYF. The CDR3 coding sequence is TGTGCCAGCAGCTCGACTAGCGCCCGCACAGATACGCAGTATTTT.

The CDR3 region is CASSLLSGQYSYEQYF. CDR3 DNA: TGTGCCAGCAGCTTACTTAGCGGGCAATACTCCTACGAGCAGTACTTC. The chain is built from TRBV7-2 and TRBJ2-7, with TRBD2 identical over 7 bases. Germline CDR1 SGHTA, CDR2 FQGNSA. Trimming took 2 bases from V and 0 from J; bases not matched to a gene: 7. This CDR3 has 16 amino acids.